This record looks at one T cell receptor beta chain sequence and its context. What it recognizes is unknown. Alloreactive TCRbeta sequences came from sequencing proliferating CFSE-low cells in the MLR. Pre-transplant recipient cells responded to graft donor PBMCs, splenocytes, lymph-node cells, or third-party PBMCs. This entry is derived from a study of T cell clones after liver transplantation. General observations from the study: Small, mixed patient groups and varying post-transplant times limit these conclusions.

Method: immunoSEQ multiplex PCR; TCRdb's copy keeps in-frame clones and lacks some. Among several hundred clones, 54% were seen once, and the ten largest hold roughly half. The CDR3 is 16 residues long. Germline V CDR1 and CDR2: LNHDA, SQIVND (reference sequence). V lost 3 bases, J lost 7 bases, and 7 bases stayed unmatched. This TCR was recovered from a human patient who received a liver transplant. The graft donor may have given rise to some T cells. The V and J genes are TRBV19 and TRBJ2-5; 14 bases match TRBD2. Specimen: CD8+ T cells from cultured PBMCs. In DNA, the CDR3 is TGTGCCAGTAGTATCGGGACTAGCGGGAGTTATGGGACCCAGTACTTC. Protein product: CASSIGTSGSYGTQYF.